This T cell receptor (beta chain) was identified during a study of cytomegalovirus exposure and HLA in healthy donors. Whole-study findings and limits: As confirmed in vitro, three CMV-associated chains were specific for CMV antigens. As was reported, the classifier diagnosed cytomegalovirus status with high specificity and sensitivity.

Generated by immunoSEQ multiplex PCR, the TCRdb table keeps only in-frame clones and is missing some. The sample has 55,000 to 80,000 clones; roughly 94% are singletons. The donors were in the roughly 110-subject validation cohort, distinct from the approximately 670-subject first cohort. Turning to this clone: No antigen is known for it.

The sample consisted of PBMCs. The clonotype was recovered from a man in his late teens or twenties in good health and CMV-seropositive.

CDR3 loop: CASRLYPGVEEKLFF. In nucleotides, the CDR3 is TGTGCCAGCAGACTATACCCAGGGGTGGAGGAAAAACTGTTTTTT. The V and J genes are TRBV6-1 and TRBJ1-4; weak D call: TRBD1 (6 bases). The CDR3 spans 15 residues. Germline V gives CDR1 MNHNS, CDR2 SASEGT. Trimming cost V 6 bases and J 8 bases, with 19 bases left between them.